This T cell receptor (beta chain) was captured by sequencing in a study of CD8 T cells in Susac syndrome. Sequencing targeted TCR beta in blood CD8+ and CD4+ T cells. The authors negatively isolated CD8+ and CD4+ T cells and FACS-enriched TEMRA cells. The RNA input was about 0.45 to 1 ug, and it was reverse transcribed with random hexamers. The method of amplification for TCR beta CDR3 was immunoSEQ multiplex PCR, covering 54 Vbeta and 13 Jbeta. MiXCR was run by TCRdb on the immunoSEQ multiplex PCR reads, yielding one entry per CDR3 protein. The table lists about 400,000 distinct CDR3 sequences, 85% to 90% of them singletons, with approximately 0.11% in the top ten. Sequencing was performed on CD8+ T cells from PBMCs. The receptor's source is a human donor with multiple sclerosis.

For the CDR3, the DNA is TGCGCCAGCAGCCAATTACCGGACAGTTACATCCCTGGTGAGCAGTTCTTC. Translation: CASSQLPDSYIPGEQFF. V gene TRBV4-1 combines with J gene TRBJ2-1; maybe TRBD1 (6 bases). Germline values: CDR1 MGHRA, CDR2 YSYEKL. The CDR3 runs to 17 residues. The V end lost 2 bases, the J end lost 9 bases, and 23 bases lay between the germline ends.